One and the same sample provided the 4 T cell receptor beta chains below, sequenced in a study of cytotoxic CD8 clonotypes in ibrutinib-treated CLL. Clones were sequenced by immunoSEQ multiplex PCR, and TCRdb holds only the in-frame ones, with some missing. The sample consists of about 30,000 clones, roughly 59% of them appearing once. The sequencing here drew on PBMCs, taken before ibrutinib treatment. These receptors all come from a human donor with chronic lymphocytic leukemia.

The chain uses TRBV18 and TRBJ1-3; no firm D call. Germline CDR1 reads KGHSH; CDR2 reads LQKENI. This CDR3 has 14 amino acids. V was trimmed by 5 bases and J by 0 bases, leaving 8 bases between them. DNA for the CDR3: TGTGCCAGCTCAATTGCGAGCTCTGGAAACACCATATATTTT. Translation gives CASSIASSGNTIYF. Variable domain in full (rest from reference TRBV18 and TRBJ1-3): NAGVMQNPRHLVRRRGQEARLRCSPMKGHSHVYWYRQLPEEGLKFMVYLQKENIIDESGMPKERFSAEFPKEGPSILRIQQVVRGDSAAYFCASSIASSGNTIYFGEGSWLTVV.

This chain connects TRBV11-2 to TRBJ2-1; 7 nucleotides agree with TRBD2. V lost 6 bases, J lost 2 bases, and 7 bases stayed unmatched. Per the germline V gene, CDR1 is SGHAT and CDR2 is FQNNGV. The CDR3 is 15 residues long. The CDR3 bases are TGTGCCAGCAGTAAGGATGCGGGAGCCTACAATGAGCAGTTCTTC. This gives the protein CASSKDAGAYNEQFF.

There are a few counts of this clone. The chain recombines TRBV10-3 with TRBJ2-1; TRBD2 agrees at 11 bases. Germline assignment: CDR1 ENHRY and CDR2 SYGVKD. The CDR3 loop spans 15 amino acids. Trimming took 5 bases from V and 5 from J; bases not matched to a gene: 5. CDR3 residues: CAISPGTSGHNEQFF. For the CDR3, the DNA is TGTGCCATCAGTCCCGGGACTAGCGGCCACAATGAGCAGTTCTTC.

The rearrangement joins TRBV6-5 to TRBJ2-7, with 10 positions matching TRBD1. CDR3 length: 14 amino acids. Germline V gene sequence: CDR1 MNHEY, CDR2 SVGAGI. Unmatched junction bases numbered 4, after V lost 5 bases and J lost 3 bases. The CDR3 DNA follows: TGTGCCAGCAGTAACAGGGACAGGGGCTACGAGCAGTACTTC. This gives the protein CASSNRDRGYEQYF.